Listed below are T cell receptor beta chains from one sample, sequenced in a study of blood T cell repertoires in COVID-19. The table came from immunoSEQ multiplex PCR; TCRdb's copy has only in-frame clones and leaves some out. The sample lists some 99,000 clones, roughly 85% seen once, with 4% to 5% in the top ten. Sequenced material: peripheral blood. These receptors were collected from a man aged 70 or older with acute or convalescent COVID-19. The CDR3 runs from the conserved cysteine through the conserved F or W. Fields, in order: clone size, D gene, J gene, V gene, CDR3 protein, CDR3 DNA. The D gene is left open where the match is weak. Not every row has a clone size; where given, it reads once, few, many or a size class.

abundance: -; d_gene: -; j_gene: TRBJ1-1; v_gene: TRBV5-1; CDR3aa: CASSPGLLGAEAFF; CDR3nt: TGCGCCAGCAGCCCCGGCCTGTTAGGGGCTGAAGCTTTCTTT
abundance: once; d_gene: TRBD1; j_gene: TRBJ2-2; v_gene: TRBV7-6; CDR3aa: CASSLVGSGGNGELFF; CDR3nt: TGTGCCAGCAGCTTAGTAGGTTCAGGGGGCAACGGGGAGCTGTTTTTT
abundance: -; d_gene: TRBD2; j_gene: TRBJ2-2; v_gene: TRBV5-4; CDR3aa: CASTDPGRGGTGELFF; CDR3nt: TGTGCCAGCACCGACCCGGGCCGCGGGGGCACCGGGGAGCTGTTTTTT
abundance: -; d_gene: -; j_gene: TRBJ2-5; v_gene: TRBV21-1; CDR3aa: CASSKKGTGEVGETQYF; CDR3nt: TGTGCCAGCAGCAAAAAGGGGACAGGGGAGGTTGGAGAGACCCAGTACTTC
abundance: -; d_gene: TRBD1; j_gene: TRBJ2-7; v_gene: TRBV5-1; CDR3aa: CASSLAPTGDSYEQYF; CDR3nt: TGCGCCAGCAGCTTGGCCCCGACAGGGGACTCCTACGAGCAGTACTTC
abundance: -; d_gene: -; j_gene: TRBJ2-5; v_gene: TRBV7-9; CDR3aa: CASSLLETQYF; CDR3nt: TGTGCCAGCAGCTTACTAGAGACCCAGTACTTC
abundance: -; d_gene: -; j_gene: TRBJ1-1; v_gene: TRBV3-1/TRBV3-2; CDR3aa: CASSQEGGPAFF; CDR3nt: TGTGCCAGCAGCCAAGAGGGGGGGCCGGCTTTCTTT
abundance: -; d_gene: -; j_gene: TRBJ2-2; v_gene: TRBV24-1; CDR3aa: CATSDLDRPGELFF; CDR3nt: TGTGCCACCAGTGATTTGGACAGACCCGGGGAGCTGTTTTTT
abundance: -; d_gene: TRBD2; j_gene: TRBJ2-1; v_gene: TRBV19; CDR3aa: CASRRAGLAGDNEQFF; CDR3nt: TGTGCCAGTAGGAGGGCGGGACTAGCGGGGGACAATGAGCAGTTCTTC
abundance: -; d_gene: TRBD1; j_gene: TRBJ2-5; v_gene: TRBV2; CDR3aa: CASSQDRVVGETQYF; CDR3nt: TGTGCCAGCTCTCAGGACAGGGTTGTAGGCGAGACCCAGTACTTC
abundance: -; d_gene: TRBD1; j_gene: TRBJ2-5; v_gene: TRBV7-7; CDR3aa: CASSLVGQGVGETQYF; CDR3nt: TGTGCCAGCAGCTTAGTCGGGCAGGGGGTCGGGGAGACCCAGTACTTC
abundance: -; d_gene: -; j_gene: TRBJ2-5; v_gene: TRBV9; CDR3aa: CASSENSPGTQYF; CDR3nt: TGTGCCAGCAGCGAAAACTCACCGGGGACCCAGTACTTC
abundance: -; d_gene: TRBD1; j_gene: TRBJ1-1; v_gene: TRBV6-1; CDR3aa: CASSEGQGYTEAFF; CDR3nt: TGTGCCAGCAGTGAGGGACAGGGGTACACTGAAGCTTTCTTT
abundance: -; d_gene: TRBD1; j_gene: TRBJ1-5; v_gene: TRBV3-1/TRBV3-2; CDR3aa: CASSQRQGAQPQHF; CDR3nt: TGTGCCAGCAGCCAGCGGCAGGGGGCTCAGCCCCAGCATTTT
abundance: -; d_gene: TRBD1; j_gene: TRBJ1-2; v_gene: TRBV18; CDR3aa: CASSPGGQAGYGYTF; CDR3nt: TGTGCCAGCTCACCAGGCGGACAGGCAGGATATGGCTACACCTTC
abundance: -; d_gene: TRBD1; j_gene: TRBJ1-1; v_gene: TRBV3-1/TRBV3-2; CDR3aa: CASSQGDRNTEAFF; CDR3nt: TGTGCCAGCAGCCAAGGGGACAGGAACACTGAAGCTTTCTTT
abundance: -; d_gene: TRBD1; j_gene: TRBJ2-7; v_gene: TRBV5-4; CDR3aa: CASSHRTGESYEQYF; CDR3nt: TGTGCCAGCAGCCACAGGACAGGGGAAAGCTACGAGCAGTACTTC